The clone carrying this T cell receptor beta chain was seen a few times. The entry originates in a study of identical twins. TCRdb re-derived calls from the 5' RACE reads in MiXCR, one entry per CDR3 protein. The sample consists of some 570,000 distinct CDR3 sequences, more than 20% of them appearing once. The CDR3 is made up of 11 amino acids. Trimming removed 3 bases from V and 5 bases from J, with 5 bases in between. These data were also filed under a second study, of yellow fever vaccine responses in identical twins.

Input material: CD4+ T cells sorted from blood. This sequence was found in a woman younger than 35 in good health. The rearrangement links TRBV12-3 or TRBV12-4 to TRBJ2-7, with D unclear. CDR3 region: CASSFNNEQYF. Here the CDR3 DNA reads TGTGCCAGCAGTTTCAACAACGAGCAGTACTTC.